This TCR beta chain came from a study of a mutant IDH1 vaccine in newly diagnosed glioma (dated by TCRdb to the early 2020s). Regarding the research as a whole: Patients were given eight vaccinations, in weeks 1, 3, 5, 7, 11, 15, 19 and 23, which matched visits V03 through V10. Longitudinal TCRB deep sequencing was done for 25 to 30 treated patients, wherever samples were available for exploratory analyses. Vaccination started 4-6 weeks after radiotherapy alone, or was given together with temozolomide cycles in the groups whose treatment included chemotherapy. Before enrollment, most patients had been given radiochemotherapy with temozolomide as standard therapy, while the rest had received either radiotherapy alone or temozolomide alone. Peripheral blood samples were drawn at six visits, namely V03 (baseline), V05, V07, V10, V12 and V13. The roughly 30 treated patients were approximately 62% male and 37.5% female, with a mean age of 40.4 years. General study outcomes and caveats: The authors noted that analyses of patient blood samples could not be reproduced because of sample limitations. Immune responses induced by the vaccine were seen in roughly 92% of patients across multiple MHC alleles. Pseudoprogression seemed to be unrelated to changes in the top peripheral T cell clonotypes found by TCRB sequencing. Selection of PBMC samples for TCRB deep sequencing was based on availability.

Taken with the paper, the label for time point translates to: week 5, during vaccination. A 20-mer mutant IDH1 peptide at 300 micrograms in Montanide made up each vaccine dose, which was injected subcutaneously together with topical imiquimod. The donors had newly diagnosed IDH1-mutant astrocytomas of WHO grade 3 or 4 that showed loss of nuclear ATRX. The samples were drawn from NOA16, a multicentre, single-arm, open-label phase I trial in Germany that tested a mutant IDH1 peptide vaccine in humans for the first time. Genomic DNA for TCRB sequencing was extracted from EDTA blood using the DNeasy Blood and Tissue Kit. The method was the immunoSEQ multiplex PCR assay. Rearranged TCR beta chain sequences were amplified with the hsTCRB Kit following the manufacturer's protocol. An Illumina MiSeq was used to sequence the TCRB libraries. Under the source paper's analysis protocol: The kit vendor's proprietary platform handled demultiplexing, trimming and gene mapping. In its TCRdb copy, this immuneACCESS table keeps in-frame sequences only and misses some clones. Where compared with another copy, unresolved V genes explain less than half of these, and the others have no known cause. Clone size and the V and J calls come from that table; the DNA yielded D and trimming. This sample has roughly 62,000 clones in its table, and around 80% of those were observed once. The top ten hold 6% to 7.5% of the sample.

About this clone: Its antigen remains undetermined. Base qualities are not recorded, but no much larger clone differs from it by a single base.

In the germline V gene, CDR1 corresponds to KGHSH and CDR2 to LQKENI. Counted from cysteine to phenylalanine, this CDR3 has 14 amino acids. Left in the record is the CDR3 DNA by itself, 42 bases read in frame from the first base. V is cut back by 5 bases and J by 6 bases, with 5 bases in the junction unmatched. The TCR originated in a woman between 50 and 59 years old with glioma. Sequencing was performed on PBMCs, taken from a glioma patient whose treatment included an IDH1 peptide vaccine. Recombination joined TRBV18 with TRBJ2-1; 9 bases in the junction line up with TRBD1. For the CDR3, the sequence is CASSAGQGINEQFF. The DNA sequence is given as TGTGCCAGCTCAGCCGGACAGGGGATCAATGAGCAGTTCTTC.